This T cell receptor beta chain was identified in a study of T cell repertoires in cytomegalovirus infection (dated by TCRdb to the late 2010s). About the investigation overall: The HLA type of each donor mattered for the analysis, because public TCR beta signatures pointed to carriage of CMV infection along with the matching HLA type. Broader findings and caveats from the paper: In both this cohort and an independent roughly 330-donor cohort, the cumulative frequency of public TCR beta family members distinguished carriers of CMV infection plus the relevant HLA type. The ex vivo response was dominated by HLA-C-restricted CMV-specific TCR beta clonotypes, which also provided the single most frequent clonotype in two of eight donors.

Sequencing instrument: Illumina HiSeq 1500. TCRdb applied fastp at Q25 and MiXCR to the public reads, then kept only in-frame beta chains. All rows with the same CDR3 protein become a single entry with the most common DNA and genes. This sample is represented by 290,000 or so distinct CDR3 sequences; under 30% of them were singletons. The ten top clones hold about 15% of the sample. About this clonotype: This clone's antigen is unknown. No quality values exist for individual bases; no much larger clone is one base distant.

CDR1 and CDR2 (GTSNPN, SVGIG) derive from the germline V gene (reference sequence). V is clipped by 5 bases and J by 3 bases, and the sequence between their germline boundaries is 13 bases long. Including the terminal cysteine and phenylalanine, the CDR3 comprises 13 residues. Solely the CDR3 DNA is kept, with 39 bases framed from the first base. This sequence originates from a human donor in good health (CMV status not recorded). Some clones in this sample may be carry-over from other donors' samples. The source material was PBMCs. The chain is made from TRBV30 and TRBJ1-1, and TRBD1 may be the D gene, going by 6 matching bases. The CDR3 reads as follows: CAWVSDSYTEAFF. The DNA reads TGTGCCTGGGTTTCGGACAGTTACACTGAAGCTTTCTTT.